This T cell receptor beta chain was identified during a study of siplizumab effects on memory and regulatory T cells. Whole-study findings and limits: Naive T cell populations appeared to exhibit greater diversity than memory cells and appeared to be major alloresponse contributors. Most proliferating CD4+ or CD8+ clones, roughly 80-96%, had no naive or memory assignment.

Using immunoSEQ multiplex PCR, the repertoire was profiled, and TCRdb retains in-frame clones only, with some absent. The sample carries over 85,000 clones, approximately 94% recorded once. As regards this clone: The antigen is undetermined.

Sequenced material: CD8+ T cells sorted from blood. The clonotype was recovered from a human donor in good health.

CDR3 amino acids: CASSLPAGGLETQYF. CDR3 nucleotide sequence: TGTGCCAGCAGCTTGCCAGCGGGGGGTTTAGAGACCCAGTACTTC. The chain combines TRBV7-6 with TRBJ2-5; 9 bases fit TRBD2. The V and J ends lost 3 bases and 4 bases, in that order; junction bases with no gene match: 6. Per the germline V gene, CDR1 is SGHVS and CDR2 is FNYEAQ. The CDR3 is made up of 15 amino acids.